This entry is about one T cell receptor (beta chain). As originally analysed: Reference gene primer amplification yielded estimated nucleated cell counts. The repertoire was sequenced with immunoSEQ multiplex PCR; TCRdb's copy has only in-frame clones and lacks some. Clone size and the V and J calls come from that table; the DNA yielded D and trimming. This table holds around 150,000 clones, roughly 84% found once. The CDR3 contains 20 residues. Germline V CDR1 and CDR2: KGHSH, LQKENI. J gave up 2 bases and V 3 bases, and 22 bases lay outside the gene matches. This record belongs to a study of blood T cell repertoires in COVID-19. Whole-study context: Spain, Italy and the United States supplied samples that represented acute and convalescent COVID-19. PBMCs, B-cell-depleted T cells, or T cells provided the cDNA or gDNA that made up the material.

This TCR was recovered from a woman aged 60 to 75 with acute or convalescent COVID-19. Material for sequencing was peripheral blood. This chain joins TRBV18 and TRBJ2-7, with 7 bases aligning to TRBD1. This CDR3 is CASSPTLGKGAGYNPYEQYF. The CDR3 DNA sequence: TGTGCCAGCTCACCGACTCTCGGGAAGGGGGCGGGTTACAACCCCTACGAGCAGTACTTC.